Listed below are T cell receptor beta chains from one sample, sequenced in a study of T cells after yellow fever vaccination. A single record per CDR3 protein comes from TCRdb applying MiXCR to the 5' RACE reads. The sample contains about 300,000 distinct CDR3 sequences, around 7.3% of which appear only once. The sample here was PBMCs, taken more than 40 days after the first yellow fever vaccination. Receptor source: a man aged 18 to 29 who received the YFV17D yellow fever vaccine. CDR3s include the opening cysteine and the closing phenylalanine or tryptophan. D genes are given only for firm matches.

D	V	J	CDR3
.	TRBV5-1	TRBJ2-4	CASSPQGNIQYF
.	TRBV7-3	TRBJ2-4	CASSLGTGDIQYF
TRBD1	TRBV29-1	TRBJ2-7	CSVARTGVYEQYF
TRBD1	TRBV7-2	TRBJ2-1	CASSRDRDRANEQFF
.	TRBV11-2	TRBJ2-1	CASSLDRILVKREQFF
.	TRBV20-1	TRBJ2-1	CSARGAPSEQFF
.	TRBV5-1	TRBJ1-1	CASRGDTGVTEAFF
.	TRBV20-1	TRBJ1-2	CSALDGLVGYTF
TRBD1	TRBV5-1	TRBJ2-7	CASSLRTGQGYEQYF
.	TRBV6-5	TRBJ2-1	CASSYSRRVLSEQFF
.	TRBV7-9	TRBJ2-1	CASSFPGRTNEQFF
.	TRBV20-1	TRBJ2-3	CSARDVERPSTDTQYF
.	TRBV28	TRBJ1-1	CASIDGEAFF